This is a list of T cell receptor beta chains from one sample in a study of Graves' ophthalmopathy and Graves' hyperthyroidism. TCRdb reprocessed the multiplex PCR reads via MiXCR and lists one record per CDR3 protein. The sample includes about 700,000 distinct CDR3 sequences, just over 40% seen only once; the top ten take more than 2.5%. The sequenced sample consisted of peripheral blood. Receptor source: an adult man with Graves' ophthalmopathy. Each CDR3 is given without its conserved first and last residue. Size is omitted from some rows. Given values are once, few, many or a class for expanded clones.

CDR3aa | j_gene | v_gene | abundance
ASRKTGVGGYT | TRBJ1-2 | TRBV12-3/TRBV12-4 | many
ASSGREAKLF | TRBJ1-4 | TRBV9 | few
SASDRGQVHEQY | TRBJ2-7 | TRBV20-1 | -
ASSSDEGLEQY | TRBJ2-7 | TRBV5-4 | -
ASSLAPRGEETQY | TRBJ2-5 | TRBV7-9 | many
ASSRQGEETQY | TRBJ2-5 | TRBV3-1 | -
ASSETSGEETQY | TRBJ2-5 | TRBV2 | -
ASSLAPGLAGAGANVLT | TRBJ2-6 | TRBV7-8 | many
SAEGAEEKLF | TRBJ1-4 | TRBV20-1 | many
ATSAQGDRHAEAF | TRBJ1-1 | TRBV15 | -
SHPPQGPGYT | TRBJ1-2 | TRBV29-1 | -
ASSSGTGTYGYT | TRBJ1-2 | TRBV9 | many
ASSSPRTGAQDQPQH | TRBJ1-5 | TRBV7-2 | many
AISASSVLGERSETQY | TRBJ2-5 | TRBV10-3 | -
ASSLGDRAVHEQY | TRBJ2-7 | TRBV7-2 | -
ASSLTGDYEQY | TRBJ2-7 | TRBV13 | many
ASSLAPSGKETQY | TRBJ2-5 | TRBV11-2 | many
SASGFSSYEQY | TRBJ2-7 | TRBV20-1 | many
ASSIRAGARPEQY | TRBJ2-7 | TRBV19 | few
AISGRQGGQTQH | TRBJ1-5 | TRBV10-3 | -
ASSRHFSYEQY | TRBJ2-7 | TRBV19 | many
ASSLNRALNTEAF | TRBJ1-1 | TRBV5-8 | many
ASSLSGTANTGELF | TRBJ2-2 | TRBV7-3 | -
AIKEGAQETQY | TRBJ2-5 | TRBV10-3 | many
ASKQQGASSYEQY | TRBJ2-7 | TRBV5-1 | many
ASSSRTGPRGETQY | TRBJ2-5 | TRBV7-9 | many
ASSPFDRAVYGYT | TRBJ1-2 | TRBV7-9 | -
ASSPWDANPGETQY | TRBJ2-5 | TRBV9 | -
ATRRDGSNTEAF | TRBJ1-1 | TRBV24-1 | many
ASSLWLAGVEQY | TRBJ2-7 | TRBV11-3 | -
ASSQALRGTSGYGYT | TRBJ1-2 | TRBV3-1 | -
ASSPAGGGATDTQY | TRBJ2-3 | TRBV11-2 | few
SVVYFQGRDTQY | TRBJ2-3 | TRBV29-1 | -
ASSQVPTDRVVVYEQY | TRBJ2-7 | TRBV14 | -
AISKGTAQNQPQH | TRBJ1-5 | TRBV10-3 | many
ASTTLAAGADTQY | TRBJ2-3 | TRBV2 | -
ASSLDWSNQPQH | TRBJ1-5 | TRBV5-1 | -
ASSEGSGTTIY | TRBJ1-3 | TRBV25-1 | -
ASSLNRVSNTEAF | TRBJ1-1 | TRBV27 | -
ASSQGRPQETQY | TRBJ2-5 | TRBV5-6 | many
ASSVDSGLKTQY | TRBJ2-5 | TRBV9 | -
ASSLSGGYGYT | TRBJ1-2 | TRBV7-9 | many
ASGTSGGVYEQY | TRBJ2-7 | TRBV6-4 | -
ATSGTGTGDETQY | TRBJ2-5 | TRBV24-1 | -
ASSFEDRGDLNYGYT | TRBJ1-2 | TRBV7-9 | -
ASSRGTGERGYT | TRBJ1-2 | TRBV5-1 | many
ASSVAGRVGNTIY | TRBJ1-3 | TRBV9 | many
SATSYATNEKLF | TRBJ1-4 | TRBV20-1 | -
ASSESDPDRNGYT | TRBJ1-2 | TRBV25-1 | -
ASSETGRRNSPLH | TRBJ1-6 | TRBV25-1 | -
ASSVHGGEGRETQY | TRBJ2-5 | TRBV9 | few
ATSVRFNSPLH | TRBJ1-6 | TRBV25-1 | -
ASSPQVGGNSPLH | TRBJ1-6 | TRBV11-3 | few
ASSEELGGTGELF | TRBJ2-2 | TRBV10-3 | -
AISETGQDGGNTIY | TRBJ1-3 | TRBV10-3 | -
ASSVAPRSGANVLT | TRBJ2-6 | TRBV9 | -
ASSQATGSYGYT | TRBJ1-2 | TRBV9 | few
ASSDTPGGTGELF | TRBJ2-2 | TRBV6-4 | few